This TCR beta chain appears in the sequencing data of a study of blood T cells in healthy people across ages. Germline V gene sequence: CDR1 LGHNT, CDR2 FRNRAP. V gave up 3 bases and J gave up 5 bases, with 14 bases separating them. The CDR3 length is 15 residues. Whenever a sample was processed, at least 6.5 million PBMCs were isolated. Per sample, at least 5 micrograms of total RNA were extracted. For the second PCR, which ran for 7 to 11 cycles, a sample-barcoded 5' primer and a J-beta primer mix were used. TCRdb used MiXCR to reprocess the 5' RACE reads, holding one entry per CDR3 protein. The table includes fewer than 1,000,000 distinct CDR3 sequences, roughly 44% detected once.

The gene calls are TRBV12-5 and TRBJ2-1; D not certain. The sequenced sample consisted of blood. This clonotype was sampled from a man aged 60 to 75 in good health. The CDR3 bases are TGTGCTAGTGGTTTCGGTCTGGGTTCCCACAATGAGCAGTTCTTC. Translating gives CASGFGLGSHNEQFF.